A single sample is the source of the 9 T cell receptor beta chains below, sequenced in a study of graft-versus-host responses after intestinal transplantation. Their target antigens are unknown. Libraries were prepared by immunoSEQ multiplex PCR; TCRdb keeps only in-frame clonotypes and omits some of them. The sample records about 88,000 clones, around nine tenths being singletons. This specimen was unstimulated CD4+ T cells sorted from spleen or lymph node cells, taken before intestinal transplant. Receptor source: a human donor who received an intestinal transplant.

The gene calls are TRBV18 and TRBJ2-3; D gene uncertain. The germline V gene encodes CDR1 KGHSH and CDR2 LQKENI. The CDR3 has 16 amino acids. Trimming removed 2 bases at V and 0 bases at J, with 12 bases between. CDR3 sequence (DNA): TGTGCCAGCTCACCAGTGGCGTACCTTAGCACAGATACGCAGTATTTT. Translating gives CASSPVAYLSTDTQYF.

CDR3 sequence (DNA): TGCGCCAGCAGAGGGACAGGGTCTTATACCGGGGAGCTGTTTTTT. This gives the protein CASRGTGSYTGELFF. This sequence joins TRBV4-3 and TRBJ2-2, with 9 positions matching TRBD1. Per the germline V gene, CDR1 is LGHNA and CDR2 is YSLEER. This CDR3 comprises 15 residues. After removal of 6 bases from V and 5 bases from J, the junction contained 7 bases not matched to a gene.

The chain recombines TRBV18 with TRBJ2-7; 7 nucleotides agree with TRBD1. V trimming: 6 bases; J trimming: 2 bases; junction bases outside the gene matches: 10. CDR1 and CDR2 from the germline V gene are KGHSH and LQKENI. This CDR3 is 15 amino acids long. CDR3 protein: CASSVGPQGAYEQYF. DNA of the CDR3: TGTGCCAGCTCCGTGGGTCCTCAGGGGGCCTACGAGCAGTACTTC.

The chain joins TRBV15 to TRBJ2-7, with 7 bases that match TRBD1. In germline, CDR1 is LNHNV, CDR2 YYDKDF (reference sequence). Losses at the gene ends were 2 bases for V and 5 bases for J; bases not matched to a gene: 9. This CDR3 is built from 15 residues. CDR3 sequence: CATSRSRQGPNEQYF. The CDR3 coding sequence is TGTGCCACCAGCAGATCCAGACAGGGCCCAAACGAGCAGTACTTC.

This chain links TRBV29-1 with TRBJ1-2; possibly TRBD1 for D (6 bases). Per the germline V gene, CDR1 is SQVTM and CDR2 is ANQGSEA. The V end was cut by 5 bases, the J end by 6 bases, with 13 bases between. CDR3 length: 12 residues. CDR3 amino acids: CSVNGGQDGYTF. CDR3 nucleotide sequence: TGCAGCGTTAATGGGGGGCAAGATGGCTACACCTTC.

This clone was seen more than once but under ten times. The sample has other DNA sequences that encode this CDR3 too. The chain joins TRBV7-2 to TRBJ1-5; TRBD1 might be the D (6 bases). V was cut by 1 base and J by 2 bases, with 9 bases left in between. Looked up from germline, CDR1 is SGHTA and CDR2 is FQGNSA. The CDR3 sequence is 15 residues long. CDR3 residues: CASSLGGAGNQPQHF. CDR3 sequence (DNA): TGTGCCAGCAGCTTAGGGGGGGCAGGCAATCAGCCCCAGCATTTT.

The count of this clone is one. This chain connects TRBV5-6 to TRBJ1-1; D gene ambiguous. This CDR3 is built from 13 residues. V gave up 2 bases and J gave up 1 base, with 6 bases separating them. Germline V CDR1 and CDR2: SGHDT, YYEEEE. The CDR3 bases are TGTGCCAGCAGCTTCTCGCGGAACACTGAAGCTTTCTTT. Protein product: CASSFSRNTEAFF.

The CDR3, as DNA: TGCGCCAGCAGCGCCTCGGGTCAATATGGCTACACCTTC. It yields the protein CASSASGQYGYTF. The V gene is TRBV5-1, the J gene TRBJ1-2, with D hard to call. The CDR3 is 13 amino acids. CDR1 and CDR2 (germline): SGHRS, YFSETQ. Trimming took 4 bases from V and 5 from J, leaving 12 bases between them.

The rearrangement links TRBV2 to TRBJ2-3; the match to TRBD1 covers 8 bases. CDR3 length: 15 residues. V shed 6 bases, J shed 0 bases, and the junction held 5 bases outside the gene matches. Germline V CDR1 and CDR2: SNHLY, FYNNEI. The CDR3 loop reads CASRPTGASTDTQYF. DNA for the CDR3: TGTGCCAGCAGGCCGACAGGGGCTAGCACAGATACGCAGTATTTT.